In its sample, the clone carrying this TCR beta chain was seen many times. No antigen is known for it. The data are from a study of T-cell reconstitution after alpha-beta-depleted transplantation in children. Findings and limits, study-wide: T-cell counts and diversity were attributed mostly to newly produced T cells one year after transplant. Reportedly, only several hundred clones from non-depleted graft cells drove alpha-beta T-cell counts at about two months.

Preparation of the TCRbeta library used unique molecular identifiers. TCRdb ran MiXCR on the PCR reads and lists one entry per CDR3 protein. The table lists about 260,000 distinct CDR3 sequences, around 7.8% of them singletons, with just under 6.5% in the top ten. V shed 0 bases and J 2 bases; nucleotides not matched to a gene: 11. Germline lookup yields CDR1 SGHRS and CDR2 YFSETQ. The CDR3 is 18 residues long. Specimen: PBMCs, mostly from graft donor cells, collected 180 days after TCRalphabeta/CD19-depleted stem cell transplant. The chain employs TRBV5-1 and TRBJ2-5; 9 nucleotides line up with TRBD2. The sequence came from a male patient between 5 and 17 years old who had a stem cell transplant for acute lymphoblastic leukemia, so the T cells may come from the graft donor. Here the CDR3 reads CASSLEGGRARKQETQYF. As DNA, the CDR3 is TGCGCCAGCAGCTTGGAGGGCGGGAGGGCCCGGAAACAAGAGACCCAGTACTTC.